A selection of T cell receptor beta chains follows, all from one sample in a study of shared T cell receptors in the human thymus. Clones were sequenced by immunoSEQ multiplex PCR, and TCRdb holds only the in-frame ones, with some missing. The sample lists 600,000 to 900,000 clones, approximately 83% occurring once. This sample was shared with a second study, whose subject was human thymus T cells.

Material: thymocytes. Receptor source: a girl younger than two with a congenital heart defect. CDR3s include the opening cysteine and the closing phenylalanine or tryptophan. A D gene is named only where the DNA matches it firmly. Not all rows give a size; the values are once, few, many and, for expanded clones, a class.

clone_size d_call j_call v_call cdr3_aa cdr3_nt
. . TRBJ2-7 TRBV2 CASRPLTRGGYEQYF TGTGCCAGCAGACCTCTTACTAGAGGGGGCTACGAGCAGTACTTC
. . TRBJ1-5 TRBV4-3 CASSQEIAGVDNQPQHF TGCGCCAGCAGCCAAGAGATAGCGGGGGTTGACAATCAGCCCCAGCATTTT
. . TRBJ1-2 TRBV18 CASSRSRTGTYGYTF TGTGCCAGCTCAAGGTCGCGGACGGGAACGTATGGCTACACCTTC
few . TRBJ2-7 TRBV4-3 CASSQDLRTKSYEQYF TGCGCCAGCAGCCAAGATTTAAGGACTAAGTCGTACGAGCAGTACTTC
few TRBD2 TRBJ2-3 TRBV15 CATSSLSGGSHFTDTQYF TGTGCCACCAGCAGTCTGAGCGGGGGGTCGCACTTCACAGATACGCAGTATTTT
. . TRBJ1-1 TRBV7-9 CASSQTGAEAFF TGTGCCAGCAGCCAAACAGGAGCTGAAGCTTTCTTT
. TRBD2 TRBJ2-2 TRBV11-3 CASSLEARGGSYTGELFF TGTGCCAGCAGCTTAGAGGCCCGGGGGGGCTCGTACACCGGGGAGCTGTTTTTT
. . TRBJ1-1 TRBV5-1 CASSFWGGLEGNTEAFF TGCGCCAGCAGCTTCTGGGGAGGGCTAGAGGGGAACACTGAAGCTTTCTTT
. TRBD2 TRBJ2-7 TRBV25-1 CASSESTSGGAVEQYF TGTGCCAGCAGTGAATCCACTAGCGGGGGGGCCGTCGAGCAGTACTTC
. . TRBJ1-5 TRBV15 CATSREGTGTNQPQHF TGTGCCACCAGCAGAGAAGGGACTGGGACGAATCAGCCCCAGCATTTT
. . TRBJ2-5 TRBV18 CASSPLGGQETQYF TGTGCCAGCTCACCACTGGGGGGCCAAGAGACCCAGTACTTC
. . TRBJ1-1 TRBV6-5 CASSYSARSTEAFF TGTGCCAGCAGTTACTCTGCGAGGAGCACTGAAGCTTTCTTT
. . TRBJ1-5 TRBV4-1 CASSQDGRKSNQPQHF TGCGCCAGCAGCCAAGATGGCAGAAAAAGCAATCAGCCCCAGCATTTT
once TRBD2 TRBJ2-1 TRBV5-6 CASSLLLAGGIINEQFF TGTGCCAGCAGCTTGTTACTAGCGGGGGGGATTATCAATGAGCAGTTCTTC
. . TRBJ2-1 TRBV5-4 CASSLVAVAYNEQFF TGTGCCAGCAGCTTGGTTGCGGTAGCCTACAATGAGCAGTTCTTC
. . TRBJ1-6 TRBV7-8 CASSLVEAGDNSPLHF TGTGCCAGCAGCTTAGTCGAGGCAGGGGATAATTCACCCCTCCACTTT
. TRBD1 TRBJ2-1 TRBV6-1 CASSECKGGVDNEQFF TGTGCCAGCAGTGAATGTAAAGGGGGCGTCGACAATGAGCAGTTCTTC
. . TRBJ2-7 TRBV7-2 CASSRDKTYEQYF TGTGCCAGCAGCCGGGACAAAACCTACGAGCAGTACTTC
. TRBD1 TRBJ2-7 TRBV4-1 CASRPRQGAYEQYF TGCGCCAGCCGACCCAGACAGGGGGCTTACGAGCAGTACTTC
. . TRBJ2-5 TRBV28 CASISGPPAQETQYF TGTGCCAGCATATCTGGCCCGCCCGCCCAAGAGACCCAGTACTTC
. TRBD1 TRBJ1-4 TRBV7-9 CASSIDRGENEKLFF TGTGCCAGCAGCATCGACAGGGGAGAGAATGAAAAACTGTTTTTT
few TRBD1 TRBJ1-2 TRBV6-1 CASIDRGLPYGYTF TGTGCCAGCATTGACAGGGGGCTTCCCTATGGCTACACCTTC
. . TRBJ2-3 TRBV5-1 CASSPDPAQGGTQYF TGCGCCAGCAGCCCGGACCCAGCACAAGGAGGTACGCAGTATTTT
. TRBD1 TRBJ2-1 TRBV10-2 CASGGPTGGSYNEQFF TGCGCCAGCGGGGGGCCAACAGGGGGTTCCTACAATGAGCAGTTCTTC